Listed below are T cell receptor beta chains from one sample, sequenced in a study of T cells in Graves' hyperthyroidism and ophthalmopathy. TCRdb re-analysed the multiplex PCR reads in MiXCR, keeping a single row per CDR3 protein. Here the sample spans roughly 350,000 distinct CDR3 sequences, approximately 15% being singletons. The sequencing sample was made of blood. These receptors all come from a woman in her 30s with Graves' ophthalmopathy. The CDR3 runs from the conserved cysteine through the conserved F or W. Fields, in order: clone size, V gene, J gene, CDR3 length, D gene, CDR3 protein, CDR3 DNA. A D gene is named only where the DNA matches it firmly. Clone size is shown for a subset of rows, as once, few, many or a class of expanded clone.

many	TRBV12-3/TRBV12-4	TRBJ2-7	14	.	CASSFSRLGAEQYF	TGTGCCAGCAGTTTTTCGCGACTAGGGGCCGAGCAGTACTTC
.	TRBV12-5	TRBJ2-3	16	TRBD2	CARGLVPAGGTDTQYF	TGTGCTAGGGGTTTGGTACCAGCGGGGGGCACAGATACGCAGTATTTT
.	TRBV20-1	TRBJ2-7	14	TRBD1	CSAKKDRQSYEQYF	TGCAGTGCAAAAAAGGACAGGCAATCCTACGAGCAGTACTTC
.	TRBV28	TRBJ2-2	11	.	CASGFWGGLFF	TGTGCCAGCGGTTTTTGGGGCGGGCTGTTTTTT
.	TRBV27	TRBJ1-2	15	.	CASSLIGGVNYGYTF	TGTGCCAGCAGTTTAATCGGGGGGGTTAACTATGGCTACACCTTC
few	TRBV19	TRBJ2-3	18	TRBD2	CASSIDPPRSGGADTQYF	TGTGCCAGTAGTATAGATCCCCCGAGGAGCGGGGGGGCAGATACGCAGTATTTT
many	TRBV7-3	TRBJ2-7	13	TRBD1	CASSHGQAYEQYF	TGTGCCAGCAGCCACGGACAGGCCTACGAGCAGTACTTC
few	TRBV9	TRBJ2-7	15	TRBD1	CASSVGNRGLYEQYF	TGTGCCAGCAGCGTAGGGAACAGGGGATTGTACGAGCAGTACTTC
many	TRBV24-1	TRBJ1-4	17	.	CATSDSKSPDRNEKLFF	TGTGCCACCAGTGATTCCAAGAGTCCAGACCGGAATGAAAAACTGTTTTTT
few	TRBV10-3	TRBJ2-3	14	.	CAISESSGLDTQYF	TGTGCCATCAGTGAGTCTTCGGGTCTAGATACGCAGTATTTT
many	TRBV5-1	TRBJ2-7	13	.	CASSSSGYYEQYF	TGCGCCAGCAGCTCGAGTGGATACTACGAGCAGTACTTC
many	TRBV6-5	TRBJ2-1	16	.	CASSYSTVSSYNEQFF	TGTGCCAGCAGTTACTCTACGGTGAGCTCCTACAATGAGCAGTTCTTC
.	TRBV14	TRBJ1-2	14	.	CASSQVDGNYGYTF	TGTGCCAGCAGCCAAGTTGACGGTAACTATGGCTACACCTTC
.	TRBV28	TRBJ1-1	18	.	CANSLVQGRGGGYTEAFF	TGTGCCAACAGTTTGGTTCAGGGTCGGGGCGGTGGGTACACTGAAGCTTTCTTC
many	TRBV12-3/TRBV12-4	TRBJ2-5	14	.	CASSLSGGWLTQYF	TGTGCCAGCAGTCTTTCGGGGGGCTGGTTGACCCAGTACTTC
.	TRBV5-4	TRBJ1-4	13	.	CASREELGEKLFF	TGTGCCAGCCGGGAGGAGTTAGGAGAAAAACTGTTTTTT
many	TRBV10-1	TRBJ2-7	15	.	CASSANPGTSYEQYF	TGCGCCAGCAGTGCCAATCCGGGGACCTCCTACGAGCAGTACTTC
.	TRBV29-1	TRBJ1-5	13	TRBD1	CSGQTGVGQPQHF	TGCAGCGGCCAGACAGGGGTCGGTCAGCCCCAGCATTTT
many	TRBV5-1	TRBJ2-1	11	.	CASSFTSEQFF	TGCGCCAGCAGTTTTACCTCAGAGCAGTTCTTC
many	TRBV9	TRBJ2-5	15	TRBD2	CASSDPRLAGETQYF	TGTGCCAGCAGCGATCCGAGACTAGCGGGGGAGACCCAGTACTTC
few	TRBV2	TRBJ2-3	16	TRBD2	CASSRTSGGARNTQYF	TGTGCCAGCAGCCGGACTAGCGGGGGGGCCAGAAATACGCAGTATTTT
many	TRBV7-9	TRBJ2-2	12	.	CASTGATGELFF	TGTGCCAGCACAGGGGCCACCGGGGAGCTGTTTTTT
.	TRBV12-3/TRBV12-4	TRBJ1-1	15	.	CASRYTGSAGTEAFF	TGTGCCAGCAGGTATACAGGATCGGCGGGCACTGAAGCTTTCTTT
once	TRBV3-1	TRBJ2-5	14	TRBD2	CASPHGGGQETQYF	TGTGCCAGCCCCCATGGGGGGGGCCAAGAGACCCAGTACTTC
many	TRBV7-2	TRBJ2-1	14	.	CASSLRGSFNEQFF	TGTGCCAGCAGCTTAAGGGGATCCTTCAATGAGCAGTTCTTC
many	TRBV28	TRBJ2-1	15	.	CASSPLGASYNEQFF	TGTGCCAGCAGTCCCCTGGGAGCATCCTACAATGAGCAGTTCTTC
many	TRBV20-1	TRBJ2-7	13	TRBD1	CSAGQVILYEQYF	TGCAGCGCCGGACAGGTGATCTTGTACGAGCAGTACTTC
many	TRBV5-1	TRBJ2-5	14	TRBD2	CASSGEGNQETQYF	TGCGCCAGCAGCGGGGAGGGGAACCAAGAGACCCAGTACTTC
few	TRBV9	TRBJ2-7	14	.	CASSVGISTYEQYF	TGTGCCAGCAGCGTGGGGATTAGCACCTACGAGCAGTACTTC
few	TRBV6-5	TRBJ1-2	15	TRBD1	CASSYAGTGGYGYTF	TGTGCCAGCAGTTACGCCGGGACAGGGGGATATGGCTACACCTTC
many	TRBV11-2	TRBJ1-1	15	.	CASSPRVQDYTEAFF	TGTGCCAGCAGCCCGCGGGTACAGGACTACACTGAAGCTTTCTTT
many	TRBV3-1	TRBJ2-1	11	.	CASSFRDKQFF	TGTGCCAGCAGCTTTCGGGACAAGCAGTTCTTC
many	TRBV7-8	TRBJ1-1	12	.	CASSLGSGSTFF	TGTGCCAGCAGCCTTGGGAGTGGTTCAACTTTCTTT
many	TRBV28	TRBJ2-1	15	TRBD1	CASSPPGQAYNEQFF	TGTGCCAGCAGTCCACCGGGACAGGCCTACAATGAGCAGTTCTTC
many	TRBV11-3	TRBJ2-5	14	TRBD1	CASSRDRGGETQYF	TGTGCCAGCAGCCGGGACAGGGGAGGAGAGACCCAGTACTTC
many	TRBV2	TRBJ2-4	14	TRBD1	CASSPGTGFDIQYF	TGTGCCAGCAGTCCCGGGACAGGGTTTGACATTCAGTACTTC
many	TRBV4-1	TRBJ2-7	14	.	CASSQDLIFGEQYF	TGCGCCAGCAGCCAAGATCTTATTTTTGGAGAGCAGTACTTC
.	TRBV5-1	TRBJ1-1	16	TRBD1	CASSPAPGTVNTEALF	TGCGCCAGCAGCCCCGCCCCCGGGACAGTTAACACTGAAGCTCTCTTT
many	TRBV20-1	TRBJ2-3	13	.	CSALLSDTDTQYF	TGCAGTGCCCTCCTAAGCGATACAGATACGCAGTATTTT
.	TRBV29-1	TRBJ2-2	14	.	CSVDSHANTGELFF	TGCAGCGTAGACAGCCACGCGAACACCGGGGAGCTGTTTTTT
.	TRBV7-9	TRBJ2-3	13	.	CASSLSQSDTQYF	TGTGCCAGCAGCTTATCCCAATCAGATACGCAGTATTTT
many	TRBV3-1	TRBJ1-1	11	TRBD1	CASSEGTGAFF	TGTGCCAGCAGCGAAGGGACAGGCGCTTTCTTT
.	TRBV11-2	TRBJ2-3	15	.	CAGANQGIGTDTQYF	TGTGCCGGCGCCAACCAAGGTATAGGCACAGATACGCAGTATTTT
.	TRBV28	TRBJ2-1	15	TRBD1	CASTGQGALSDEQFF	TGTGCCAGCACCGGACAGGGGGCCCTCTCCGATGAGCAGTTCTTC
.	TRBV29-1	TRBJ2-7	15	.	CSVPYRVVSSGEQYF	TGCAGCGTGCCTTACAGGGTGGTAAGTTCGGGAGAGCAGTACTTC
many	TRBV6-1	TRBJ1-5	13	.	CASSREVNKPQHF	TGTGCCAGCAGCAGGGAGGTGAATAAGCCCCAGCATTTT
many	TRBV20-1	TRBJ2-1	15	TRBD1	CSARGRGQGLNEQFF	TGCAGTGCTAGAGGCCGGGGACAGGGCCTCAATGAGCAGTTCTTC
few	TRBV19	TRBJ2-1	15	.	CASAEVGLYYNEQFF	TGTGCCAGTGCTGAAGTAGGTTTGTACTACAATGAGCAGTTCTTC
many	TRBV20-1	TRBJ2-1	14	.	CSARDGRAGHEQFF	TGCAGTGCTAGAGATGGCAGGGCAGGGCATGAGCAGTTCTTC
many	TRBV5-1	TRBJ2-7	14	.	CASSLSTGRYEQYF	TGCGCCAGCAGCTTGTCGACAGGGAGGTACGAGCAGTACTTC